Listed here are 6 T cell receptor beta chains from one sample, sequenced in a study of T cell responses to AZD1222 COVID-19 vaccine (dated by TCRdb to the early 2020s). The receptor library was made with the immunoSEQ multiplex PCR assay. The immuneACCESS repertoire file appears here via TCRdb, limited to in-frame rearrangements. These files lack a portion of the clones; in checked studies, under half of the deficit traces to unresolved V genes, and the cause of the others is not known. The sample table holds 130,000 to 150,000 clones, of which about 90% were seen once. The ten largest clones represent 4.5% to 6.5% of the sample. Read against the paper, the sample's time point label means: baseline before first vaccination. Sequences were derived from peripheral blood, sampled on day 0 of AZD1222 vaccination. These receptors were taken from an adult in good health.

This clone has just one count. The CDR3 nucleotides are TGTGCCAGCAGCGTGACTATTCCGGGACTAGCCTATTCCTACAATGAGCAGTTCTTC. Protein product: CASSVTIPGLAYSYNEQFF. This sequence joins TRBV9 and TRBJ2-1; 9 bases align to TRBD2. Per the germline V gene, CDR1 is SGDLS and CDR2 is YYNGEE. CDR3 length equals 19 residues. Trimming cost V 2 bases and J 1 base; bases outside gene matches: 13.

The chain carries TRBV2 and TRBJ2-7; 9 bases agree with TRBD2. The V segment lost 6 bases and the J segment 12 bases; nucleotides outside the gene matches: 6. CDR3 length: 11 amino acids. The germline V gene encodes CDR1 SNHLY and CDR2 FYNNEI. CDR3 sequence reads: CASSLGTSTYF. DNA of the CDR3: TGTGCCAGCAGCCTGGGGACTAGCACGTACTTC.

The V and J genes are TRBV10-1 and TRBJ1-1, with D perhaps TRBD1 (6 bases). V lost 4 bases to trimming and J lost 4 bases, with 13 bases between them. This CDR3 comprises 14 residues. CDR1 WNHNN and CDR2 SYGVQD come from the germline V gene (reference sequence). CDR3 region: CASSARGRGTEAFF. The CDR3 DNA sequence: TGCGCCAGCAGTGCCAGGGGCAGAGGCACTGAAGCTTTCTTT.

Written as DNA, the CDR3 is TGTGCCAGCAGCTCCCTCGCGGGTACACAAGAGACCCAGTACTTC. It translates to CASSSLAGTQETQYF. V usage is TRBV7-2 and J usage is TRBJ2-5; D possibly corresponds to TRBD2 (5 bases). Trimming took 4 bases from V and 2 from J, leaving 14 bases between them. The CDR3 extends over 15 amino acids. Germline values: CDR1 SGHTA, CDR2 FQGNSA.

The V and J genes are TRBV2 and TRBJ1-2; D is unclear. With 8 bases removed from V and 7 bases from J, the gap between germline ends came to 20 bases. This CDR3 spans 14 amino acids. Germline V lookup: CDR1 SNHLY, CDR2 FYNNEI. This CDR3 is CASVQTPRQSGYTF. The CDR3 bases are TGTGCCAGCGTCCAGACACCCCGACAAAGTGGCTACACCTTC. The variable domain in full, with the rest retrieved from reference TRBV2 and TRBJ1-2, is EPEVTQTPSHQVTQMGQEVILRCVPISNHLYFYWYRQILGQKVEFLVSFYNNEISEKSEIFDDQFSVERPDGSNFTLKIRSTKLEDSAMYFCASVQTPRQSGYTFGSGTRLTVV.

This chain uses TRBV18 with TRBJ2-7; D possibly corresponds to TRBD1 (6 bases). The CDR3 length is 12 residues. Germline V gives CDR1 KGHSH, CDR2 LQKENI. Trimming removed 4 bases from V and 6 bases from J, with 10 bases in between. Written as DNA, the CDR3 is TGTGCCAGCTCACAAGGACAGAGCGAGCAGTACTTC. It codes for CASSQGQSEQYF.